This entry features one T cell receptor beta chain sequence. Under the authors' procedure: Estimates of nucleated cell counts were drawn from the amplification of reference gene primers. Profiling relied on immunoSEQ multiplex PCR, and the TCRdb table lists in-frame clones only, not all of them. V, J and clone size reflect that table, while D and trimming were determined from the DNA. The data contain 150,000 to 180,000 clones, approximately 80% of them singletons. This entry belongs to a study of blood T cell repertoires in COVID-19. The material sequenced was peripheral blood. The TCR originated in a woman between 55 and 75 years old with COVID-19, enrolled during active disease.

The CDR3 coding sequence is TGTGCCAGCAGCCAAGTCGGGGTGGACACTGAAGCTTTCTTT. Translated: CASSQVGVDTEAFF. The genes are TRBV4-2 and TRBJ1-1; D call uncertain. Germline CDR1 and CDR2: LGHNA and YNFKEQ. Trimming removed 1 base at V and 3 bases at J, with 9 bases between. CDR3 length equals 14 residues.